This entry lists 11 T cell receptor beta chains sequenced from one sample in a study of T cell repertoires in cytomegalovirus infection. TCRdb re-analysed the reads in MiXCR, keeping a single row per CDR3 protein. The sample consists of some 680,000 distinct CDR3 sequences, 35% of them appearing once. The sequenced sample consisted of PBMCs. These TCRs come from a human donor in good health (CMV status not recorded). Some clones in this sample may be carry-over from other donors' samples.

This clonotype was detected many times. The V and J genes are TRBV19 and TRBJ2-1; maybe TRBD1 (6 bases). V lost 3 bases, J lost 6 bases, and 12 bases lay in between. This CDR3 contains 14 residues. CDR1 is LNHDA and CDR2 is SQIVND in the germline V gene (reference sequence). The CDR3 loop is CASSMGAGVNEQFF. For the CDR3, the DNA is TGTGCCAGTAGTATGGGGGCAGGGGTCAATGAGCAGTTCTTC.

As concerns this clonotype: A much larger clone differs from this one at a single base, so this may be a read error. The chain employs TRBV12-3 or TRBV12-4 and TRBJ2-1, with D perhaps matching TRBD2 (5 bases). V lost 5 bases and J lost 6, with 20 bases in between. The CDR3 extends over 16 amino acids. For the CDR3, the DNA is TGTGCCAGCAGTCCACTAGGACGGTGTGGCTCCAATGAGCAGTTCTTC. Amino acid sequence: CASSPLGRCGSNEQFF.

This clonotype was seen a few times. The genes are TRBV5-5 and TRBJ2-5; D tentatively reads TRBD1 or TRBD2 (5 bases each). Germline V gene lookup returns CDR1 SGHKS and CDR2 YYEKEE (reference sequence). Trimming removed 4 bases at V and 5 bases at J, with 12 bases between. The CDR3 totals 13 residues. The CDR3 region has the DNA TGTGCCAGCAGCAAGGGACGGATGGAGACCCAGTACTTC. Protein: CASSKGRMETQYF.

This clonotype was observed once. The chain links TRBV28 to TRBJ2-4; no firm D call. CDR3 length: 12 residues. Germline values: CDR1 MDHEN, CDR2 SYDVKM. V lost 2 bases, J lost 6 bases, and 5 bases lay in between. The CDR3 DNA is TGTGCCAGCAGTTTACCGGGAAACATTCAGTACTTC. Translation: CASSLPGNIQYF.

This clonotype has a handful of counts. This chain uses TRBV9 with TRBJ2-1; 10 nucleotides align to TRBD2. This CDR3 is built from 16 residues. V shed 2 bases, J shed 2 bases, and the junction held 4 bases outside the gene matches. Germline assignment: CDR1 SGDLS and CDR2 YYNGEE. The CDR3 nucleotides read TGTGCCAGCAGCGTGAATAGCGGGGGGACCTACAATGAGCAGTTCTTC. It encodes CASSVNSGGTYNEQFF.

This clonotype was detected ten times or more. The J gene is TRBJ1-2, the V gene TRBV28; D is unresolved. This CDR3 is built from 14 residues. Germline V CDR1 and CDR2: MDHEN, SYDVKM. V was shortened by 4 bases and J by 12 bases, with 21 bases between the two germline ends. CDR3 in DNA: TGTGCCAGCAGTTCCCTGACCTACGAAGGGAAAAACACCTTC. Protein product: CASSSLTYEGKNTF.

Only a few counts were recorded for this clonotype. This sequence joins TRBV7-9 and TRBJ2-3; TRBD1 agrees at 9 bases. The V gene's germline CDR1 is SEHNR and CDR2 FQNEAQ (reference sequence). The CDR3 loop spans 15 amino acids. The J segment lost 5 bases and the V segment lost 2 bases, leaving 5 bases of the junction unmatched. DNA for the CDR3: TGTGCCAGCAGCTTACACAGGGGGCTTGGAGATACGCAGTATTTT. The encoded protein is CASSLHRGLGDTQYF.

This clonotype appeared a few times. The rearrangement links TRBV15 to TRBJ1-5; D may be TRBD1 (6 bases). Per the germline V gene, CDR1 is LNHNV and CDR2 is YYDKDF (reference sequence). Trimming left V 2 bases short and J 0 bases short, with 8 bases between. The CDR3 extends over 15 amino acids. The CDR3 DNA is TGTGCCACCAGCAGATGGACAGCTAGCAATCAGCCCCAGCATTTT. It codes for CATSRWTASNQPQHF.

This clonotype was observed a few times. The chain has TRBV12-3 or TRBV12-4 and TRBJ2-7; TRBD1 matches at 7 bases. Trimming removed 6 bases from V and 3 bases from J; junction bases left unmatched: 8. This CDR3 is 14 amino acids long. The DNA for the CDR3 is TGTGCCAGCAGGACGACAGGGTCCCTCTACGAGCAGTACTTC. This codes for CASRTTGSLYEQYF.

The table lists this clonotype with many counts. The genes are TRBV11-2 and TRBJ2-5, with TRBD1 matching 9 bases. Germline lookup yields CDR1 SGHAT and CDR2 FQNNGV. J lost 4 bases, V lost 11 bases, and 11 bases had no gene match. CDR3 length: 14 amino acids. CDR3 region: CASGTGQKLETQYF. The CDR3 DNA follows: TGTGCCTCCGGGACAGGGCAAAAATTAGAGACCCAGTACTTC. The whole variable domain, filled in from reference TRBV11-2 and TRBJ2-5, reads EAGVAQSPRYKIIEKRQSVAFWCNPISGHATLYWYQQILGQGPKLLIQFQNNGVVDDSQLPKDRFSAERLKGVDSTLKIQPAKLEDSAVYLCASGTGQKLETQYFGPGTRLLVL.

This clonotype has only a few counts. The CDR3 sequence: CASSSHGTRGEKLFF. CDR3 nucleotide sequence: TGTGCCAGCAGCAGCCACGGGACGAGGGGTGAAAAACTGTTTTTT. The chain carries TRBV5-6 and TRBJ1-4; tentative D call: TRBD1 (5 bases). Germline CDR1 reads SGHDT; CDR2 reads YYEEEE. Trimming removed 4 bases at V and 7 bases at J, with 17 bases between. This CDR3 contains 15 residues. The variable domain in full, with the rest retrieved from reference TRBV5-6 and TRBJ1-4, is DAGVTQSPTHLIKTRGQQVTLRCSPKSGHDTVSWYQQALGQGPQFIFQYYEEEERQRGNFPDRFSGHQFPNYSSELNVNALLLGDSALYLCASSSHGTRGEKLFFGSGTQLSVL.